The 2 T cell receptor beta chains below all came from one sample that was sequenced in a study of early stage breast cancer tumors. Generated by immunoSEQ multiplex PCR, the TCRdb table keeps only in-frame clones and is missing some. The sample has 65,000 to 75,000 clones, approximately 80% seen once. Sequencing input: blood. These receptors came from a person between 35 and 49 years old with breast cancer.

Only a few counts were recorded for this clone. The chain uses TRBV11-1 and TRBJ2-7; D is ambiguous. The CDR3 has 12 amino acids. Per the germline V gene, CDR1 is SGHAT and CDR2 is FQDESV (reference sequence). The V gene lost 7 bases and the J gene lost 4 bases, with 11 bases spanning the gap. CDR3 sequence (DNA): TGTGCCAGCATGAACCAGGCATACGAGCAGTACTTC. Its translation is CASMNQAYEQYF.

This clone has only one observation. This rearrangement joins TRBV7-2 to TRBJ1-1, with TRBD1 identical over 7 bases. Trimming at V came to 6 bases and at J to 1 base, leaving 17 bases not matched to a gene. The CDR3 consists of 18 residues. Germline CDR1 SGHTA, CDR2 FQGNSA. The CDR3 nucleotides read TGTGCCAGCAGGTTAACGTCCAGGGGGTTCGAGGGGAACACTGAAGCTTTCTTT. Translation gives CASRLTSRGFEGNTEAFF. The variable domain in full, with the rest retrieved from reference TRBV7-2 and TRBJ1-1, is GAGVSQSPSNKVTEKGKDVELRCDPISGHTALYWYRQSLGQGLEFLIYFQGNSAPDKSGLPSDRFSAERTGGSVSTLTIQRTQQEDSAVYLCASRLTSRGFEGNTEAFFGQGTRLTVV.